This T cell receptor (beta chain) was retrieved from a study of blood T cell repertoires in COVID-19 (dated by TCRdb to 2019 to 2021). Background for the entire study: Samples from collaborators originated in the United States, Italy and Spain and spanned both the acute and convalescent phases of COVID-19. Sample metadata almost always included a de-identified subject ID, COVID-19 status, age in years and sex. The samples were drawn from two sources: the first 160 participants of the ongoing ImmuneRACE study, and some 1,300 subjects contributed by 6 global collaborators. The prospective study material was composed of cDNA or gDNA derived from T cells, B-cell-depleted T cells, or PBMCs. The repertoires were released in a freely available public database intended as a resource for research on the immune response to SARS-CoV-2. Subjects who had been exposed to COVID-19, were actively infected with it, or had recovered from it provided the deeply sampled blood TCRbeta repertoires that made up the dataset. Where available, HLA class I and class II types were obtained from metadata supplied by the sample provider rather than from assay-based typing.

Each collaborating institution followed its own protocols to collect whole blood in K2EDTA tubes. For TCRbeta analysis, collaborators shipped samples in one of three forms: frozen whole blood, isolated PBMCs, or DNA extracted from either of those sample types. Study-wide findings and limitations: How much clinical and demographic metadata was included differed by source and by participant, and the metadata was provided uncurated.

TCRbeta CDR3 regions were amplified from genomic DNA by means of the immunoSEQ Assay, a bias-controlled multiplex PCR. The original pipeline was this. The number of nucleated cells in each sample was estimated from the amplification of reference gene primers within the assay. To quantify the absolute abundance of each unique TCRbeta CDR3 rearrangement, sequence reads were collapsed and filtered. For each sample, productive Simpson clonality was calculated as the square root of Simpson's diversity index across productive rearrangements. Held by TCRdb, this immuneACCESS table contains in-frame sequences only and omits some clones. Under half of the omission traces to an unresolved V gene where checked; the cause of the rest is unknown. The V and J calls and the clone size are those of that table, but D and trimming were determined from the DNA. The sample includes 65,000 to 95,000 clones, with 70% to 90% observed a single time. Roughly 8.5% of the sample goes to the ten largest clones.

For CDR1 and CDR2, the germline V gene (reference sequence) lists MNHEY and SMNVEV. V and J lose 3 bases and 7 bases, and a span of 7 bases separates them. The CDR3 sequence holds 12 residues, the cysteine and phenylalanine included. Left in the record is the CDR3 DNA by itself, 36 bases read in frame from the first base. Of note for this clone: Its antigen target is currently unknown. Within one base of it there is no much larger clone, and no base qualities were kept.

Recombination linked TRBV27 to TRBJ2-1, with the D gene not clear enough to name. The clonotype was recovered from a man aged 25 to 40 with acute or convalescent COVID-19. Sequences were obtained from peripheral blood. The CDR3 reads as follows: CASSFGGNEQFF. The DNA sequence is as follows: TGTGCCAGCAGTTTCGGCGGAAATGAGCAGTTCTTC.